One and the same sample provided the 26 T cell receptor beta chains below, sequenced in a study of CD8 T cells in ankylosing spondylitis. Via MiXCR, TCRdb re-called the 5' RACE reads, giving one row per CDR3 protein. The sample contains 350,000 to 450,000 distinct CDR3 sequences, 20% to 25% of which appear only once. The sequenced sample was blood, either unsorted or a sorted T cell fraction (not recorded which). The receptor set was obtained from a male donor with ankylosing spondylitis or in good health (not recorded which).

The chain links TRBV12-3 or TRBV12-4 to TRBJ2-5; perhaps D is TRBD1 or TRBD2 (6 bases each). V lost 1 base and J 3 bases, leaving 9 bases between the germline ends. This CDR3 has 14 residues. The CDR3 protein is CASSLGGAEETQYF. CDR3 nucleotides: TGTGCCAGCAGTTTAGGGGGGGCAGAAGAGACCCAGTACTTC.

This clonotype was seen only a few times. The CDR3 nucleotides read TGTGCCAGCAACCTACAGGGGTCATGGGAGACCCAGTACTTC. Translated: CASNLQGSWETQYF. The chain employs TRBV11-2 and TRBJ2-5; 7 nucleotides match TRBD1. From germline, CDR1 is SGHAT and CDR2 FQNNGV. Trimming cost V 7 bases and J 5 bases; bases outside gene matches: 10. The CDR3 is 14 amino acids.

This clonotype was found many times. The V call is TRBV28, the J call TRBJ2-2; no clear D gene. V was clipped by 5 bases and J by 9 bases, with 13 bases between them. Germline V gene sequence: CDR1 MDHEN, CDR2 SYDVKM. The CDR3 is 13 residues long. CDR3 region: CASSGPGSRELFF. The DNA for the CDR3 is TGTGCCAGCAGTGGCCCTGGAAGCCGGGAGCTGTTTTTT.

The CDR3 here is CSARGGTASGGIRETQYF. CDR3 sequence (DNA): TGCAGTGCTAGAGGCGGAACGGCGTCGGGGGGCATTCGAGAGACCCAGTACTTC. The rearrangement links TRBV20-1 to TRBJ2-5; D perhaps matches TRBD2 (7 bases). V lost 1 base and J lost 4, with 25 bases in between. This CDR3 comprises 18 residues. CDR1 and CDR2 from the germline V gene are DFQATT and SNEGSKA (reference sequence).

The CDR3 coding sequence is TGTGCCAGCAGCCAAGATTGGGGTGACAATGAGCAGTTCTTC. Its protein product is CASSQDWGDNEQFF. The J gene is TRBJ2-1, the V gene TRBV3-1; D unclear. The CDR3 consists of 14 residues. V lost 0 bases and J 5 bases, leaving 8 bases between the germline ends. Germline CDR1 LGHDT, CDR2 YNNKEL (reference sequence).

The V and J genes are TRBV7-9 and TRBJ2-1; 11 bases agree with TRBD2. The germline V gene encodes CDR1 SEHNR and CDR2 FQNEAQ (reference sequence). With V trimmed by 5 bases and J by 7 bases, 13 bases remained unmatched. The CDR3 is 17 residues long. The CDR3: CASSPGLAGPRGNEQFF. The CDR3 bases are TGTGCCAGCAGCCCCGGACTAGCGGGTCCCAGAGGGAATGAGCAGTTCTTC.

This clonotype was counted between two and nine times. V gene TRBV7-2 combines with J gene TRBJ2-1; TRBD1 matches at 9 bases. Trimming at V came to 5 bases and at J to 10 bases, leaving 9 bases not matched to a gene. This CDR3 contains 14 residues. Per germline, CDR1 SGHTA and CDR2 FQGNSA. The CDR3 nucleotides are TGTGCCAGCAGCCCACAGGGGGCTGGGGGGGAGCAGTTCTTC. It yields the protein CASSPQGAGGEQFF.

V and J are TRBV4-1 and TRBJ2-6; no definite D call. The CDR3 sequence is 18 residues long. V dropped 0 bases and J dropped 0 bases, with 12 bases sitting between them. CDR1 MGHRA and CDR2 YSYEKL come from the germline V gene. CDR3 bases: TGCGCCAGCAGCCAAGATGGTTGGCCTAGCTCTGGGGCCAACGTCCTGACTTTC. Translated: CASSQDGWPSSGANVLTF.

The chain carries TRBV10-3 and TRBJ2-7; the D is unclear. The CDR3 spans 16 residues. Germline CDR1 reads ENHRY; CDR2 reads SYGVKD. The V end was cut by 8 bases, the J end by 4 bases, with 24 bases between. The CDR3 region is CAISFPPGPERYEQYF. The CDR3, as DNA: TGTGCCATCTCTTTCCCCCCAGGCCCAGAGAGGTACGAGCAGTACTTC.

This clonotype was found a few times. The chain combines TRBV12-3 or TRBV12-4 with TRBJ2-3; TRBD2 agrees at 8 bases. This CDR3 comprises 17 residues. V shed 5 bases, J shed 1 base, and the junction held 11 bases outside the gene matches. The CDR3 coding sequence is TGTGCCAGCAGTCAGGAGCAGGCGGGGGGCCGCACAGATACGCAGTATTTT. Translated, it gives CASSQEQAGGRTDTQYF.

Only a few counts were recorded for this clonotype. The chain combines TRBV14 with TRBJ2-1; the match to TRBD1 covers 7 bases. With 1 base clipped from V and 0 bases from J, the junction kept 6 bases outside the gene matches. This CDR3 spans 17 amino acids. Per germline, CDR1 SGHDN and CDR2 FVKESK. Written as DNA, the CDR3 is TGTGCCAGCAGCCAAGGAACAGGGGCCCGCTCCTACAATGAGCAGTTCTTC. Its translation is CASSQGTGARSYNEQFF.

This clonotype was detected a few times. V usage is TRBV5-1 and J usage is TRBJ2-3, with 10 nucleotides matching TRBD1. There are 13 residues in the CDR3. The V and J ends lost 5 bases and 7 bases, in that order; junction bases with no gene match: 4. Germline V gives CDR1 SGHRS, CDR2 YFSETQ. CDR3 sequence: CASSGTGANTQYF. Here the CDR3 DNA reads TGCGCCAGCAGTGGGACAGGGGCGAATACGCAGTATTTT.

The chain combines TRBV27 with TRBJ2-7; TRBD1 matches at 8 bases. Germline CDR1 and CDR2: MNHEY and SMNVEV (reference sequence). The CDR3 is 13 amino acids. J was trimmed by 5 bases and V by 3 bases; bases with no gene match: 3. The CDR3 sequence: CASSLMDRDEQYF. The CDR3 region has the DNA TGTGCCAGCAGTTTGATGGACAGGGACGAGCAGTACTTC.

This clonotype was recorded a few times. The V and J genes are TRBV21-1 and TRBJ2-6; the DNA was not compared with TRBD1, the D call given in the table. TRBV21-1 is marked as a pseudogene. The CDR3 extends over 14 amino acids. The CDR3 DNA reads TGTGCCAGCAACCCCGACAGGGGGGCCAACGTCCTGACTTTC. This gives the protein CASNPDRGANVLTF.

This chain connects TRBV6-6 to TRBJ1-5; no clear D. Germline V gene lookup returns CDR1 MNHNY and CDR2 SVGAGI (reference sequence). This CDR3 contains 12 residues. With 8 bases removed from V and 2 bases from J, the gap between germline ends came to 7 bases. The CDR3 loop is CASVKGNQPQHF. The CDR3 region has the DNA TGTGCCAGCGTTAAGGGCAATCAGCCCCAGCATTTT.

This sequence joins TRBV13 and TRBJ1-1; D remains ambiguous. The CDR3 totals 14 residues. Germline CDR1 PRHDT, CDR2 FYEKMQ (reference sequence). V was clipped by 5 bases and J by 1 base, with 11 bases between them. CDR3 in DNA: TGTGCCAGCAGCGCAGTGGTGAGGAACACTGAAGCTTTCTTT. Residues: CASSAVVRNTEAFF.

This clonotype came up a few times. The rearrangement links TRBV20-1 to TRBJ2-1; D ambiguous. V was pared by 0 bases and J by 4 bases, with 7 bases between. Germline CDR1 and CDR2: DFQATT and SNEGSKA (reference sequence). This CDR3 contains 13 residues. CDR3 nucleotide sequence: TGCAGTGCTAGAGATCGCCAATACAATGAGCAGTTCTTC. This gives the protein CSARDRQYNEQFF.

The genes are TRBV9 and TRBJ2-1; the D is unclear. This CDR3 contains 13 residues. V lost 0 bases and J lost 8, with 9 bases in between. CDR1 SGDLS and CDR2 YYNGEE come from the germline V gene. The CDR3 protein is CASSVGGVDEQFF. Here the CDR3 DNA reads TGTGCCAGCAGCGTAGGGGGTGTGGATGAGCAGTTCTTC.

The chain couples TRBV3-1 to TRBJ2-2, with TRBD2 matching 7 bases. The V and J ends lost 0 bases and 2 bases, in that order; junction bases with no gene match: 3. The CDR3 totals 16 residues. Germline V gives CDR1 LGHDT, CDR2 YNNKEL (reference sequence). The CDR3 reads CASSQDQRENTGELFF. In DNA form, the CDR3 reads TGTGCCAGCAGCCAAGATCAGCGGGAAAACACCGGGGAGCTGTTTTTT. Based on the CDR3 plus reference TRBV3-1 and TRBJ2-2, the full variable domain is DTAVSQTPKYLVTQMGNDKSIKCEQNLGHDTMYWYKQDSKKFLKIMFSYNNKELIINETVPNRFSPKSPDKAHLNLHINSLELGDSAVYFCASSQDQRENTGELFFGEGSRLTVL.

This clonotype was detected ten times or more. The gene calls are TRBV12-3 or TRBV12-4 and TRBJ2-1; the D call may be TRBD1 or TRBD2 (5 bases each). V lost 4 bases and J lost 10, with 11 bases in between. This CDR3 has 12 amino acids. CDR3 residues: CASSSGTWEQFF. The DNA for the CDR3 is TGTGCCAGCAGTTCCGGGACCTGGGAGCAGTTCTTC.

The table lists this clonotype with many counts. The chain recombines TRBV29-1 with TRBJ2-1; 8 bases fit TRBD2. The length of the CDR3 is 12 residues. CDR1 and CDR2 from the germline V gene are SQVTM and ANQGSEA. The trim removed 3 bases at V and 8 bases at J, leaving 3 bases unmatched. The CDR3 protein is CSVEGLDDEQFF. CDR3 sequence (DNA): TGCAGCGTTGAGGGACTAGACGATGAGCAGTTCTTC.

This clonotype was picked up a small number of times. The rearrangement links TRBV4-2 to TRBJ2-1; TRBD1 matches 7 bases. The CDR3 loop spans 14 amino acids. Trimming cost V 8 bases and J 2 bases; bases outside gene matches: 6. The germline CDR1 and CDR2 sequences are LGHNA and YNFKEQ. DNA of the CDR3: TGTGCCAGCGGTTCCGGGACAGCCTACAATGAGCAGTTCTTC. The encoded protein is CASGSGTAYNEQFF.

The gene calls are TRBV3-1 and TRBJ1-6; 7 bases are shared with TRBD1. The CDR3 is 18 residues long. CDR1 is LGHDT, CDR2 YNNKEL, per germline (reference sequence). V lost 0 bases, J lost 5 bases, and 10 bases stayed unmatched. The CDR3 region has the DNA TGTGCCAGCAGCCAAGATAGGACCCCGGGACAGCATAATTCACCCCTCCACTTT. It specifies CASSQDRTPGQHNSPLHF.

CDR3 nucleotide sequence: TGCGCCAGCAGTGAGGTTTTTAGCGGGGGGGCGCAGACCCAGTACTTC. Amino acids: CASSEVFSGGAQTQYF. The chain uses TRBV10-2 and TRBJ2-5; 11 bases are shared with TRBD2. Germline V gene lookup returns CDR1 WSHSY and CDR2 SAAADI. With V trimmed by 2 bases and J by 6 bases, 8 bases remained unmatched. This CDR3 region has 16 residues.

The rearrangement links TRBV2 to TRBJ2-1; no clear D. Germline loops: CDR1 SNHLY, CDR2 FYNNEI. Trimming left V 2 bases short and J 5 bases short, with 7 bases between. The CDR3 extends over 13 amino acids. CDR3 protein: CASSEIGNNEQFF. The CDR3 nucleotides read TGTGCCAGCAGTGAAATAGGGAACAATGAGCAGTTCTTC.

This clonotype was seen a handful of times. The V gene is TRBV4-2, the J gene TRBJ2-7; possible D gene TRBD2, 6 bases. V dropped 0 bases and J dropped 4 bases, with 19 bases sitting between them. The CDR3 spans 17 residues. Germline V gives CDR1 LGHNA, CDR2 YNFKEQ. CDR3 loop: CASSQEVPGGYHYEQYF. As DNA, the CDR3 is TGTGCCAGCAGCCAAGAAGTTCCAGGAGGGTACCATTACGAGCAGTACTTC.